This note documents a single T cell receptor beta chain sequence. In the original analysis: Nucleated cell number was recorded as an estimate derived from reference gene primer amplification. Profiling relied on immunoSEQ multiplex PCR, and the TCRdb table lists in-frame clones only, not all of them. The V and J calls and the clone size are those of that table, but D and trimming were determined from the DNA. The table records hundreds of thousands of clones, about 91% of them present only once. The CDR3 covers 11 residues. CDR1 is SEHNR, CDR2 FQNEAQ, per germline (reference sequence). After removal of 4 bases from V and 8 bases from J, the junction contained 1 base not matched to a gene. These data are taken from a study of blood T cell repertoires in COVID-19. At the level of the study: The United States, Italy and Spain provided the acute and convalescent COVID-19 samples. Nucleic acid was either cDNA or gDNA, and it came from T cells, B-cell-depleted T cells, or PBMCs.

Seattle's enrolled individuals joined amid active infection and were then monitored longitudinally. The chain combines TRBV7-9 with TRBJ1-2; 7 positions match TRBD1. The specimen was peripheral blood. The sequence was collected from a woman in her 50s with COVID-19, enrolled during active disease. The CDR3 spells CASSSTGGYTF. DNA of the CDR3: TGTGCCAGCAGCTCGACAGGGGGCTACACCTTC.